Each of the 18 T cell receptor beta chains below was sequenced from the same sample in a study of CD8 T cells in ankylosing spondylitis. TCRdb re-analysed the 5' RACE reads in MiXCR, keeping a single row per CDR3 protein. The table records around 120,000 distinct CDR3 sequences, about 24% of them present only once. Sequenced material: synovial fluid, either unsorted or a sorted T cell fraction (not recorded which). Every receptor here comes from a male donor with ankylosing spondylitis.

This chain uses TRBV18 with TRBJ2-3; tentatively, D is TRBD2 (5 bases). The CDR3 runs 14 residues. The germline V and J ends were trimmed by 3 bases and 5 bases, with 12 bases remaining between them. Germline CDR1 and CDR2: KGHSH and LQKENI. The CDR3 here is CASSPAVGGDTQYF. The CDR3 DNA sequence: TGTGCCAGCTCACCCGCGGTAGGAGGAGATACGCAGTATTTT.

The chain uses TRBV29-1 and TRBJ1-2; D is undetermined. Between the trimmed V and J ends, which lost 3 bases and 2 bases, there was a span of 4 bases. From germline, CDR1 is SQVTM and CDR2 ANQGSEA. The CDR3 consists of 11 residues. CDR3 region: CSVDENYGYTF. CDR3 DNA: TGCAGCGTTGACGAGAACTATGGCTACACCTTC.

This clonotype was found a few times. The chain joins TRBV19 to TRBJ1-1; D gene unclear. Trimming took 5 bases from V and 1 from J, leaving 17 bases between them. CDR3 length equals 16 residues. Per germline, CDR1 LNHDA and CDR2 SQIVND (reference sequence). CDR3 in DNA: TGTGCCAGTAGTCCTCAGTCGACCGATACGAACACTGAAGCTTTCTTT. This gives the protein CASSPQSTDTNTEAFF. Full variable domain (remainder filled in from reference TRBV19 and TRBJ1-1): DGGITQSPKYLFRKEGQNVTLSCEQNLNHDAMYWYRQDPGQGLRLIYYSQIVNDFQKGDIAEGYSVSREKKESFPLTVTSAQKNPTAFYLCASSPQSTDTNTEAFFGQGTRLTVV.

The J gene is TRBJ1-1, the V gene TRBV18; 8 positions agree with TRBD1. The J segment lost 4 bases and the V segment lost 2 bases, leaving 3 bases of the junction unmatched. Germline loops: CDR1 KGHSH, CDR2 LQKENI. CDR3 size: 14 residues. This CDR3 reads CASSPGTGLTEAFF. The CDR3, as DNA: TGTGCCAGCTCACCAGGGACAGGTCTCACTGAAGCTTTCTTT.

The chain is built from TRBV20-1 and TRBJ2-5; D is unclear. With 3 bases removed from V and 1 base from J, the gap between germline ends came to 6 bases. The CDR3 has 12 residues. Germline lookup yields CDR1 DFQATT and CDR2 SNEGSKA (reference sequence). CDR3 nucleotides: TGCAGTGCTAGTTCCATCCAAGAGACCCAGTACTTC. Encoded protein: CSASSIQETQYF.

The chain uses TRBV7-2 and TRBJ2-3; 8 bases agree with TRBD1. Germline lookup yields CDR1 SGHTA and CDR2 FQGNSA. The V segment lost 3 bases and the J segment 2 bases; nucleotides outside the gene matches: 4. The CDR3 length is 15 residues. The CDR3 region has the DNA TGTGCCAGCAGCTTGACAGGGGCCCCCACAGATACGCAGTATTTT. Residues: CASSLTGAPTDTQYF.

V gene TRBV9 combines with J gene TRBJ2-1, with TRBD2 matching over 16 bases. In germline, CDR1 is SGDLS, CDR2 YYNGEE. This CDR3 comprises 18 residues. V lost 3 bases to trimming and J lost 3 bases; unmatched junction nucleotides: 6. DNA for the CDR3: TGTGCCAGCAGCGAGGGGGGACTAGCGGGAGGGGACTACAATGAGCAGTTCTTC. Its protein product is CASSEGGLAGGDYNEQFF.

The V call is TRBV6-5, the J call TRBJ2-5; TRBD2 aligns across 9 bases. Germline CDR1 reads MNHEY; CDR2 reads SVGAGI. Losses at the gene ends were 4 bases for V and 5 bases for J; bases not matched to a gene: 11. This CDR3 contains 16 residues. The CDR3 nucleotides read TGTGCCAGCAGTTCCCCCGGACTAGCGTATAGGGAGACCCAGTACTTC. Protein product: CASSSPGLAYRETQYF.

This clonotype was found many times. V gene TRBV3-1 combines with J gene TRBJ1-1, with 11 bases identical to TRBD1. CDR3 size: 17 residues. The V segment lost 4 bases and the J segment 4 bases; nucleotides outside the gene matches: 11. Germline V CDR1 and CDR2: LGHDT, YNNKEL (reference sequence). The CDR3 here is CASSRAGQGALGTEAFF. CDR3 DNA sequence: TGTGCCAGCAGCCGAGCCGGACAGGGGGCTTTGGGCACTGAAGCTTTCTTT.

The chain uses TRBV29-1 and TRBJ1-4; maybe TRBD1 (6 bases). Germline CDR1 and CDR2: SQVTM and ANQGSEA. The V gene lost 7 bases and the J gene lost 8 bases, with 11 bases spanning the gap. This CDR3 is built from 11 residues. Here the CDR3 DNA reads TGCAGCGCGATTGACAGGGAAAAACTGTTTTTT. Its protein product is CSAIDREKLFF.

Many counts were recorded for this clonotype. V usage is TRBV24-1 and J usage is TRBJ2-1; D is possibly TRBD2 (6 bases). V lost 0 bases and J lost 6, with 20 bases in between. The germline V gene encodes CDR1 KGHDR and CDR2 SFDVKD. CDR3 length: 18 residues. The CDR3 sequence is CATSDLQSGGSGFNEQFF. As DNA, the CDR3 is TGTGCCACCAGTGATTTGCAGTCTGGAGGGAGTGGGTTCAATGAGCAGTTCTTC.

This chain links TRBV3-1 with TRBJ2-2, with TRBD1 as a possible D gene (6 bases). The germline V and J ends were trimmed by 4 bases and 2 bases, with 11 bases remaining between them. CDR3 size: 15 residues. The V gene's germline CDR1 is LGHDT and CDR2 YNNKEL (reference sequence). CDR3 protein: CASSRAGTNTGELFF. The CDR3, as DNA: TGTGCCAGCAGCCGTGCCGGGACAAACACCGGGGAGCTGTTTTTT.

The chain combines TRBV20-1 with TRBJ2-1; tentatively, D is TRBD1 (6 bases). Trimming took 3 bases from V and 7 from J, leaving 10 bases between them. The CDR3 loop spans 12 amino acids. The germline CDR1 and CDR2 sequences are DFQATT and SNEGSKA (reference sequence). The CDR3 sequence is CSARGARNEQFF. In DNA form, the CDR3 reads TGCAGTGCTAGGGGGGCCCGGAATGAGCAGTTCTTC.

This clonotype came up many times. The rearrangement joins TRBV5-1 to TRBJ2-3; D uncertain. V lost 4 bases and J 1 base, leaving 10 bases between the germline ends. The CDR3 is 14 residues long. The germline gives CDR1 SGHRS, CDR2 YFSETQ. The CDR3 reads CASSQGHGTDTQYF. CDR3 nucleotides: TGCGCCAGCAGCCAAGGCCACGGCACAGATACGCAGTATTTT.

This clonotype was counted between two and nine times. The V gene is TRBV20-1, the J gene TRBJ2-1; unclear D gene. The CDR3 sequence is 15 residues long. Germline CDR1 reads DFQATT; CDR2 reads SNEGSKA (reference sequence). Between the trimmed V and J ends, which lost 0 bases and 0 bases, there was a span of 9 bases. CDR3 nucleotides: TGCAGTGCTAGAGATTCTAGGAGCTCCTACAATGAGCAGTTCTTC. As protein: CSARDSRSSYNEQFF.

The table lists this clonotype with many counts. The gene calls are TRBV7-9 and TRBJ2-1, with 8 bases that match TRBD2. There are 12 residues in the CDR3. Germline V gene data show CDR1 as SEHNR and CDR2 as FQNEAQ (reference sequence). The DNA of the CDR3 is TGTGCTACTAGCGGCTCCTACAATGAGCAGTTCTTC. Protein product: CATSGSYNEQFF.

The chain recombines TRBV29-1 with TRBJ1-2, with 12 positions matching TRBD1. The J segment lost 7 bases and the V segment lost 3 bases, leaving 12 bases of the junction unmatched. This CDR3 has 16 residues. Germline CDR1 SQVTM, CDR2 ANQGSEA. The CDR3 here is CSVEVVPGQGASGYTF. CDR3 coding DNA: TGCAGCGTTGAGGTGGTTCCGGGACAGGGGGCCTCTGGCTACACCTTC.

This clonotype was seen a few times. The CDR3 coding sequence is TGTGCCAGCAGCTTAGCGAATTCACCCCTCCACTTT. Translation gives CASSLANSPLHF. The V call is TRBV7-2, the J call TRBJ1-6; D unclear. The V gene's germline CDR1 is SGHTA and CDR2 FQGNSA. The CDR3 has 12 amino acids. Trimming shortened V by 0 bases and J by 7 bases, and 1 base separated the two germline ends.